This passage covers 24 T cell receptor beta chains from one sample sequenced in a study of control samples from healthy donors and cancer patients. Some clones are missing from TCRdb's copy, which holds only in-frame ones; the method was immunoSEQ multiplex PCR. Of roughly 200,000 clones in the sample, approximately 92% were seen once. The specimen was blood. The origin of the receptors is a man between 18 and 29 years old in good health.

As to this clone: A junction end diverges from the germline sequence, so it may reflect a read error. The rearrangement links TRBV24-1 to TRBJ1-1, with TRBD1 identical over 8 bases. The CDR3 extends over 15 amino acids. Germline CDR1 KGHDR, CDR2 SFDVKD. The CDR3 reads CTTSDAKTGDTEAFF. The CDR3 DNA follows: TGTACCACCAGTGACGCTAAGACAGGGGACACTGAAGCTTTCTTT.

This chain connects TRBV6-5 to TRBJ2-7, with D perhaps matching TRBD1 or TRBD2 (5 bases each). CDR3 length: 15 residues. The V end lost 4 bases, the J end lost 1 base, and 14 bases lay between the germline ends. CDR1 and CDR2 (germline): MNHEY, SVGAGI. CDR3 sequence (DNA): TGTGCCAGCAGTTCCCGGGGTAGGGGTTCCTACGAGCAGTACTTC. Translated: CASSSRGRGSYEQYF.

The gene calls are TRBV2 and TRBJ1-4; TRBD1 might be the D (6 bases). This CDR3 is 12 amino acids long. V lost 6 bases and J lost 8, with 10 bases in between. Germline V gives CDR1 SNHLY, CDR2 FYNNEI. CDR3 nucleotide sequence: TGTGCCAGCAGCGGACAGAGCGAAAAACTGTTTTTT. This translates into CASSGQSEKLFF.

This chain links TRBV30 with TRBJ2-7, with 8 bases lining up with TRBD1. There are 13 residues in the CDR3. Germline V lookup: CDR1 GTSNPN, CDR2 SVGIG (reference sequence). Unmatched junction bases numbered 4, after V lost 2 bases and J lost 4 bases. The CDR3 coding sequence is TGTGCCTGGAGTACAGGGGGTCTTTACGAGCAGTACTTC. Protein product: CAWSTGGLYEQYF.

The chain is built from TRBV15 and TRBJ2-7, with D possibly TRBD1 on 5 matching bases. The CDR3 runs 13 residues. Per the germline V gene, CDR1 is LNHNV and CDR2 is YYDKDF (reference sequence). V was clipped by 6 bases and J by 3 bases, with 12 bases between them. Here the CDR3 DNA reads TGTGCCACCAGAGCCCGGCAGGGCTACGAGCAGTACTTC. Translating it yields CATRARQGYEQYF.

This sequence joins TRBV29-1 and TRBJ2-3, with TRBD2 matching 9 bases. Germline CDR1 SQVTM, CDR2 ANQGSEA. The CDR3 runs 15 residues. The junction had 11 bases not matched to a gene; V was cut back by 5 bases and J by 5 bases. The CDR3 DNA sequence: TGCAGCGTTTTCCAGCGGGGGGCCGGACGAGATACGCAGTATTTT. Translated, it gives CSVFQRGAGRDTQYF.

This clone turned up a few times. The chain uses TRBV4-1 and TRBJ1-6; maybe TRBD1 (5 bases). V lost 4 bases and J 6 bases, leaving 13 bases between the germline ends. CDR3 size: 15 residues. The germline V gene encodes CDR1 MGHRA and CDR2 YSYEKL. Written as DNA, the CDR3 is TGCGCCAGCAGCCGCCTCGGGGGGGGTAATTCACCCCTCCACTTT. Translated, it gives CASSRLGGGNSPLHF.

The chain recombines TRBV9 with TRBJ2-7; the D gene could be TRBD1 or TRBD2 (6 bases each). The CDR3 runs 15 residues. V shed 4 bases and J shed 0 bases, with 14 bases lying between them. Germline assignment: CDR1 SGDLS and CDR2 YYNGEE. CDR3 sequence (DNA): TGTGCCAGCAGCTCGCACAGGGACTTCTCCTACGAGCAGTACTTC. As protein: CASSSHRDFSYEQYF.

V gene TRBV5-1 combines with J gene TRBJ2-7; the D is unclear. This CDR3 is built from 16 residues. The germline CDR1 and CDR2 sequences are SGHRS and YFSETQ. V was cut by 1 base and J by 2 bases, with 16 bases left in between. The CDR3 region is CASSLNPMDTPYEQYF. In DNA form, the CDR3 reads TGCGCCAGCAGCTTGAATCCTATGGATACCCCCTACGAGCAGTACTTC.

The genes are TRBV29-1 and TRBJ2-2; weak D call: TRBD2 (6 bases). Trimming removed 4 bases at V and 6 bases at J, with 18 bases between. CDR3 length equals 15 residues. Germline assignment: CDR1 SQVTM and CDR2 ANQGSEA. The CDR3 bases are TGCAGCGTTGGGTCGGGGCGGGGCGCTCCCGGGGAGCTGTTTTTT. Amino acids: CSVGSGRGAPGELFF.

The chain links TRBV28 to TRBJ2-2, with 9 bases aligning to TRBD1. V shed 8 bases and J 3 bases; nucleotides not matched to a gene: 7. The CDR3 extends over 15 amino acids. CDR1 MDHEN and CDR2 SYDVKM come from the germline V gene. The CDR3 reads CASFGGQGYTGELFF. For the CDR3, the DNA is TGTGCCAGCTTTGGGGGACAGGGATACACCGGGGAGCTGTTTTTT.

This chain joins TRBV27 and TRBJ1-5; TRBD1 matches at 7 bases. Germline assignment: CDR1 MNHEY and CDR2 SMNVEV (reference sequence). CDR3 length: 13 residues. Trimming cost V 9 bases and J 7 bases; bases outside gene matches: 9. The CDR3: CASGSGGMQPQHF. Written as DNA, the CDR3 is TGTGCCAGTGGGTCAGGGGGGATGCAGCCCCAGCATTTT.

CDR3 loop: CASSRTGGNTGELFF. The CDR3 bases are TGTGCCAGCAGCCGGACAGGGGGGAACACCGGGGAGCTGTTTTTT. This chain connects TRBV6-6 to TRBJ2-2; TRBD1 matches 10 bases. Germline V gene sequence: CDR1 MNHNY, CDR2 SVGAGI (reference sequence). CDR3 length equals 15 residues. V dropped 6 bases and J dropped 1; count of bases not matched to a gene: 2.

The rearrangement joins TRBV30 to TRBJ1-5, with a possible D match to TRBD1 (6 bases). Germline V gives CDR1 GTSNPN, CDR2 SVGIG (reference sequence). The CDR3 sequence is 13 residues long. The ends were cut back, 2 bases at V and 5 bases at J, with 10 bases in the middle. The CDR3 reads CAWSYGTYQPQHF. The CDR3 DNA reads TGTGCCTGGAGTTATGGGACATATCAGCCCCAGCATTTT. The whole variable domain, filled in from reference TRBV30 and TRBJ1-5, reads SQTIHQWPATLVQPVGSPLSLECTVEGTSNPNLYWYRQAAGRGLQLLFYSVGIGQISSEVPQNLSASRPQDRQFILSSKKLLLSDSGFYLCAWSYGTYQPQHFGDGTRLSIL.

The J gene is TRBJ1-6, the V gene TRBV28; D not certain. Trimming stripped 9 bases from V and 4 bases from J, with 7 bases between. The CDR3 has 12 amino acids. Germline CDR1 and CDR2: MDHEN and SYDVKM. The CDR3 reads CASVEYNSPLHF. The CDR3 DNA follows: TGTGCCAGTGTGGAATATAATTCACCCCTCCACTTT.

The chain recombines TRBV10-3 with TRBJ2-2; 7 bases agree with TRBD2. After removal of 11 bases from V and 2 bases from J, the junction contained 14 bases not matched to a gene. The CDR3 runs to 16 residues. CDR1 and CDR2 (germline): ENHRY, SYGVKD. The CDR3 is CAVSSLGGGNTGELFF. In DNA form, the CDR3 reads TGTGCCGTCTCATCCCTCGGCGGGGGAAACACCGGGGAGCTGTTTTTT.

The chain is built from TRBV6-6 and TRBJ2-1; no clear D gene. Germline loops: CDR1 MNHNY, CDR2 SVGAGI (reference sequence). This CDR3 contains 13 residues. V shed 5 bases and J shed 5 bases, with 10 bases lying between them. This chain's CDR3 is CASSRLYNNEQFF. The CDR3 bases are TGTGCCAGCAGTCGACTTTACAACAATGAGCAGTTCTTC.

The rearrangement uses TRBV5-6 and TRBJ2-2; D tentatively reads TRBD1 or TRBD2 (5 bases each). Between the trimmed V and J ends, which lost 2 bases and 3 bases, there was a span of 14 bases. Per the germline V gene, CDR1 is SGHDT and CDR2 is YYEEEE. CDR3 size: 16 residues. Here the CDR3 reads CASSFGTLGYTGELFF. The CDR3 DNA reads TGTGCCAGCAGCTTCGGGACCTTGGGCTACACCGGGGAGCTGTTTTTT.

The chain employs TRBV12-5 and TRBJ1-2, with a possible D match to TRBD1 (6 bases). The length of the CDR3 is 13 residues. Trimming removed 3 bases at V and 4 bases at J, with 9 bases between. Germline CDR1 and CDR2: LGHNT and FRNRAP. The CDR3 protein is CASGFEGGYGYTF. The CDR3 nucleotides are TGTGCTAGTGGTTTTGAGGGGGGCTATGGCTACACCTTC.

The chain carries TRBV3-1 (or the pseudogene TRBV3-2) and TRBJ2-1; D call uncertain. V was clipped by 5 bases and J by 1 base, with 9 bases between them. The CDR3 runs to 14 residues. Germline lookup yields CDR1 LGHDT and CDR2 YNNKEL (reference sequence). CDR3 in amino acids: CASSYAGSYNEQFF. CDR3 nucleotide sequence: TGTGCCAGCAGCTACGCAGGATCCTACAATGAGCAGTTCTTC.

The chain uses TRBV4-1 and TRBJ1-4; D unresolved. Germline CDR1 is MGHRA and CDR2 is YSYEKL. This CDR3 is built from 15 residues. The ends were cut back, 0 bases at V and 8 bases at J, with 13 bases in the middle. CDR3 DNA sequence: TGCGCCAGCAGCCAAGAGCAAAGGGAGACCGAAAAACTGTTTTTT. Amino acids: CASSQEQRETEKLFF.

The chain links TRBV19 to TRBJ2-3; D assignment may be TRBD1 or TRBD2 (5 bases each). Germline V lookup: CDR1 LNHDA, CDR2 SQIVND (reference sequence). CDR3 length: 12 amino acids. The V end was cut by 9 bases, the J end by 3 bases, with 10 bases between. The CDR3 is CASRGRTDTQYF. The CDR3 coding sequence is TGTGCCAGCCGGGGCAGGACAGATACGCAGTATTTT. The whole variable domain, remainder taken from reference TRBV19 and TRBJ2-3, is DGGITQSPKYLFRKEGQNVTLSCEQNLNHDAMYWYRQDPGQGLRLIYYSQIVNDFQKGDIAEGYSVSREKKESFPLTVTSAQKNPTAFYLCASRGRTDTQYFGPGTRLTVL.

The V gene is TRBV10-1, the J gene TRBJ2-7; D is ambiguous. Germline CDR1 reads WNHNN; CDR2 reads SYGVQD (reference sequence). The CDR3 covers 14 residues. Trimming took off 0 bases at V and 2 bases at J, with 8 bases between the two ends. CDR3: CASSESYRPYEQYF. Here the CDR3 DNA reads TGCGCCAGCAGTGAGTCGTATCGGCCCTACGAGCAGTACTTC.

V usage is TRBV28 and J usage is TRBJ2-1; 9 bases agree with TRBD1. This CDR3 is built from 16 residues. After removal of 5 bases from V and 7 bases from J, the junction contained 12 bases not matched to a gene. The germline V gene has CDR1 MDHEN and CDR2 SYDVKM. This chain's CDR3 is CASSLRIGQGRNEQFF. CDR3 nucleotide sequence: TGTGCCAGCAGTCTCAGAATTGGACAGGGGAGGAATGAGCAGTTCTTC.